The 13 T cell receptor beta chains listed next were all sequenced from one sample in a study of T cell responses to AZD1222 COVID-19 vaccine. Assay: immunoSEQ multiplex PCR; the TCRdb copy retains only in-frame clones and omits some. This sample yields 75,000 to 95,000 clones, of which roughly 85% are seen a single time; 10% to 15% belongs to the top ten. Specimen: peripheral blood, collected on day 0 of AZD1222 vaccination. These receptors came from an adult in good health.

The CDR3 nucleotides are TGTGCCATCAGTGAGGAGGGGGGGCTAAGTGAGCAGTTCTTC. It is translated as CAISEEGGLSEQFF. The chain links TRBV10-3 to TRBJ2-1; D is perhaps TRBD2 (7 bases). This CDR3 comprises 14 residues. V lost 2 bases to trimming and J lost 9 bases, with 14 bases between them. CDR1 is ENHRY and CDR2 is SYGVKD in the germline V gene.

V is TRBV9 and J is TRBJ1-1, with TRBD1 identical over 7 bases. V gave up 4 bases and J gave up 6 bases; unmatched junction bases: 12. CDR3 size: 15 residues. CDR1 is SGDLS, CDR2 YYNGEE, per germline. The CDR3 nucleotides are TGTGCCAGCAGCCCCCAAGGACAGGACGGGTCTGAAGCTTTCTTT. It is translated as CASSPQGQDGSEAFF. The entire variable domain, with the rest obtained from reference TRBV9 and TRBJ1-1, is as follows: DSGVTQTPKHLITATGQRVTLRCSPRSGDLSVYWYQQSLDQGLQFLIQYYNGEERAKGNILERFSAQQFPDLHSELNLSSLELGDSALYFCASSPQGQDGSEAFFGQGTRLTVV.

The chain has TRBV5-1 and TRBJ2-5; 13 positions agree with TRBD2. Germline loops: CDR1 SGHRS, CDR2 YFSETQ. The CDR3 extends over 20 amino acids. Trimming took 4 bases from V and 4 from J; bases not matched to a gene: 19. CDR3 protein: CASSRRPGTSGAQGGETQYF. The CDR3 DNA sequence: TGCGCCAGCAGCCGGAGACCCGGGACTAGCGGGGCCCAGGGGGGAGAGACCCAGTACTTC.

The rearrangement joins TRBV5-1 to TRBJ1-2; a weak D match, TRBD1 (6 bases). CDR1 is SGHRS and CDR2 is YFSETQ in the germline V gene. V shed 4 bases and J shed 7 bases, with 14 bases lying between them. The CDR3 extends over 13 amino acids. The DNA for the CDR3 is TGCGCCAGCAGCCCGGGAGGGGGTACTGGCTACACCTTC. Its translation is CASSPGGGTGYTF. The entire variable domain, with the rest obtained from reference TRBV5-1 and TRBJ1-2, is as follows: KAGVTQTPRYLIKTRGQQVTLSCSPISGHRSVSWYQQTPGQGLQFLFEYFSETQRNKGNFPGRFSGRQFSNSRSEMNVSTLELGDSALYLCASSPGGGTGYTFGSGTRLTVV.

The rearrangement joins TRBV5-4 to TRBJ2-3; 13 nucleotides agree with TRBD2. The V gene end was trimmed by 3 bases and the J gene end by 4 bases; junction bases not matched to a gene: 5. This CDR3 is 16 amino acids long. Germline V lookup: CDR1 SGHNT, CDR2 YYREEE (reference sequence). This chain's CDR3 is CASSSLLAGGPDTQYF. The CDR3 DNA is TGTGCCAGCAGCTCACTACTAGCGGGGGGGCCAGATACGCAGTATTTT.

This clone was observed a few times. An end of the junction differs from the germline gene, which may be a read error. The V and J genes are TRBV7-7 and TRBJ1-1; D uncertain. The CDR3 extends over 13 amino acids. The germline gives CDR1 SSHAT, CDR2 FNYEAQ (reference sequence). This CDR3 reads CASSLDGRTEAFF. The CDR3 DNA reads TGTGCTAGCAGCCTGGACGGGAGAACTGAAGCTTTCTTT.

The V gene is TRBV4-3, the J gene TRBJ1-2; D possibly corresponds to TRBD1 (5 bases). Trimming took off 0 bases at V and 6 bases at J, with 14 bases between the two ends. Germline V gene data show CDR1 as LGHNA and CDR2 as YSLEER. This CDR3 spans 15 amino acids. DNA for the CDR3: TGCGCCAGCAGCCAAGAGGCAGGGTTCAGGGATGGCTACACCTTC. This sequence encodes CASSQEAGFRDGYTF.

The chain combines TRBV19 with TRBJ1-5, with unresolved D. Looked up from germline, CDR1 is LNHDA and CDR2 is SQIVND (reference sequence). V was trimmed by 6 bases and J by 6 bases, leaving 12 bases between them. This CDR3 comprises 13 residues. CDR3 amino acids: CASRTQPGQPQHF. The CDR3 DNA is TGTGCCAGTAGAACCCAGCCCGGTCAGCCCCAGCATTTT.

The V call is TRBV2, the J call TRBJ1-1; 8 positions agree with TRBD1. V was clipped by 6 bases and J by 4 bases; unmatched bases: 1. The germline V gene encodes CDR1 SNHLY and CDR2 FYNNEI. This CDR3 comprises 12 residues. The CDR3 DNA is TGTGCCAGCAGCCAGGGGGCCACTGAAGCTTTCTTT. The encoded protein is CASSQGATEAFF.

J is TRBJ2-7 and V is TRBV5-5; D may correspond to TRBD1 or TRBD2 (6 bases each). V was pared by 2 bases and J by 4 bases, with 13 bases between. The CDR3 is 14 residues long. Germline CDR1 SGHKS, CDR2 YYEKEE (reference sequence). The CDR3 nucleotides are TGTGCCAGCAGCTTAACGGGGGCGACTTACGAGCAGTACTTC. Translating gives CASSLTGATYEQYF.

The V gene is TRBV7-2, the J gene TRBJ1-3, with D possibly matching TRBD1 (5 bases). Germline V gene lookup returns CDR1 SGHTA and CDR2 FQGNSA. The V and J ends lost 4 bases and 4 bases respectively, with 11 bases between them. There are 14 residues in the CDR3. CDR3 in DNA: TGTGCCAGCAGCTCGACAGTCGGGGGAAACACCATATATTTT. The encoded protein is CASSSTVGGNTIYF. The whole variable domain, remainder taken from reference TRBV7-2 and TRBJ1-3, is GAGVSQSPSNKVTEKGKDVELRCDPISGHTALYWYRQSLGQGLEFLIYFQGNSAPDKSGLPSDRFSAERTGGSVSTLTIQRTQQEDSAVYLCASSSTVGGNTIYFGEGSWLTVV.

The V gene is TRBV6-5, the J gene TRBJ1-3, with D perhaps matching TRBD1 (5 bases). The CDR3 length is 15 residues. Germline V gene data show CDR1 as MNHEY and CDR2 as SVGAGI. Trimming stripped 0 bases from V and 3 bases from J, with 9 bases between. CDR3 sequence (DNA): TGTGCCAGCAGTTACTCGGGTCAGGGTGGAAACACCATATATTTT. Its protein product is CASSYSGQGGNTIYF.

A few counts support this clone. The chain carries TRBV11-2 and TRBJ1-2, with a tentative D call TRBD1 (6 bases). Deletions cut 1 base from V and 8 bases from J, with 20 bases between. The CDR3 is 16 amino acids. Germline CDR1 is SGHAT and CDR2 is FQNNGV. CDR3 protein: CASSLGGGGGRSGYTF. CDR3 nucleotides: TGTGCCAGCAGCTTAGGCGGAGGTGGGGGGCGAAGCGGCTACACCTTC.